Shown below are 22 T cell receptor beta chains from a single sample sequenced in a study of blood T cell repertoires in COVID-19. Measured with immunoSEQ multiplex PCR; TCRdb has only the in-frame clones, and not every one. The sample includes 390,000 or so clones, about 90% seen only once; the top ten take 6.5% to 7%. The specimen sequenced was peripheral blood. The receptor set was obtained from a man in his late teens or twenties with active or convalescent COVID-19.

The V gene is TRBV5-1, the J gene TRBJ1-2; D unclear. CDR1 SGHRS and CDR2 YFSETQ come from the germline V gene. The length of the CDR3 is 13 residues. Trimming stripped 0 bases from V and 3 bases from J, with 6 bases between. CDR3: CASSLESYYGYTF. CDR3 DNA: TGCGCCAGCAGCTTGGAATCGTACTATGGCTACACCTTC. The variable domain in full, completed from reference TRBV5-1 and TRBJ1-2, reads KAGVTQTPRYLIKTRGQQVTLSCSPISGHRSVSWYQQTPGQGLQFLFEYFSETQRNKGNFPGRFSGRQFSNSRSEMNVSTLELGDSALYLCASSLESYYGYTFGSGTRLTVV.

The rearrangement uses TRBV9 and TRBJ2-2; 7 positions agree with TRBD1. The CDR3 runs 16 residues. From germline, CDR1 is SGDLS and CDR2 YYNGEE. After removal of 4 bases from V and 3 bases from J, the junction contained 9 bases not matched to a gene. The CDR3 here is CASSTETGIDTGELFF. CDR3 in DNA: TGTGCCAGCAGCACCGAGACAGGGATCGACACCGGGGAGCTGTTTTTT.

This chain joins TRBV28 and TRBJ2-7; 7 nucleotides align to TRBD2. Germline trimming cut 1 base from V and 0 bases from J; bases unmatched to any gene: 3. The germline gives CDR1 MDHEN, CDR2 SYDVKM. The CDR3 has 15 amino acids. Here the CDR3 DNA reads TGTGCCAGCAGTTTATATGCGGGAGACTCCTACGAGCAGTACTTC. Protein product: CASSLYAGDSYEQYF.

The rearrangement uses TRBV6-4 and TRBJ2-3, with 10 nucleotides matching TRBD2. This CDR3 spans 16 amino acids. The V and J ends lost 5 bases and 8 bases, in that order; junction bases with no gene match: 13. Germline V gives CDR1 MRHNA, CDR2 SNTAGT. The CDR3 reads CASSQLAGEEGGTQYF. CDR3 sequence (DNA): TGTGCCAGCAGTCAGCTAGCGGGAGAGGAGGGAGGTACGCAGTATTTT.

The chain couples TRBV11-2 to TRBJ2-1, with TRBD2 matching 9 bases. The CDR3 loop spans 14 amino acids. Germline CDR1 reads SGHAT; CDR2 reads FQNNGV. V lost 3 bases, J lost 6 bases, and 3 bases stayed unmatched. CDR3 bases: TGTGCCAGCAGCTTGGCTAGCGGGACCAATGAGCAGTTCTTC. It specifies CASSLASGTNEQFF.

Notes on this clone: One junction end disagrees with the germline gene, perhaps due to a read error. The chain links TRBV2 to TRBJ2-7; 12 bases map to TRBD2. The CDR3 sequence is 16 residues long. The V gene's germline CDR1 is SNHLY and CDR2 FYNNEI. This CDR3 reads CASSERLAGDSFEQYF. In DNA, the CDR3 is TGTGCCAGCAGTGAGCGACTAGCGGGAGACTCCTTCGAGCAGTACTTC.

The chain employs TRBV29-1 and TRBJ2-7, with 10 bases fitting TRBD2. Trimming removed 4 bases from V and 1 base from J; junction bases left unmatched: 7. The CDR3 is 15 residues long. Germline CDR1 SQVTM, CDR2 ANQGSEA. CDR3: CSVVLAGPSSYEQYF. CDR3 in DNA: TGCAGCGTTGTACTAGCGGGACCGAGTTCCTACGAGCAGTACTTC.

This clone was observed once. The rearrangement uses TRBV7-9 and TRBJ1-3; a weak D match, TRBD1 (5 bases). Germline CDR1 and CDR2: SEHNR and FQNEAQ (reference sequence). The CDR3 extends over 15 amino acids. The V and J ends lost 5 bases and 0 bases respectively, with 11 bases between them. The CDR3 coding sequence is TGTGCCAGCAGCCAGCGGGGCCTCTCTGGAAACACCATATATTTT. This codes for CASSQRGLSGNTIYF.

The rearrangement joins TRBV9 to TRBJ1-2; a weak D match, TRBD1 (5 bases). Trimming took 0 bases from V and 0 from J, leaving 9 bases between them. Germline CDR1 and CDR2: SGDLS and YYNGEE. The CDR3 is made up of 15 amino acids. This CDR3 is CASSVEWGANYGYTF. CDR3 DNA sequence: TGTGCCAGCAGCGTAGAATGGGGGGCTAACTATGGCTACACCTTC.

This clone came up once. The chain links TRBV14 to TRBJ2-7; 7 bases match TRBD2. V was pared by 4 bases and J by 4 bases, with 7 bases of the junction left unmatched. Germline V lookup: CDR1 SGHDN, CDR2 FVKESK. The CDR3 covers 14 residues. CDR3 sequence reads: CASSRAGFVYEQYF. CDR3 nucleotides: TGTGCCAGCAGCCGAGCGGGATTCGTATACGAGCAGTACTTC.

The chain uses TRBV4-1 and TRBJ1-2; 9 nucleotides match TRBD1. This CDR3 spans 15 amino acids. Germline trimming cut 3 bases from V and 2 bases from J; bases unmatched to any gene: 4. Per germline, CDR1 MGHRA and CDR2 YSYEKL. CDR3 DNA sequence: TGCGCCAGCAGCCATCCCGGGACAGGGAACTATGGCTACACCTTC. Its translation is CASSHPGTGNYGYTF.

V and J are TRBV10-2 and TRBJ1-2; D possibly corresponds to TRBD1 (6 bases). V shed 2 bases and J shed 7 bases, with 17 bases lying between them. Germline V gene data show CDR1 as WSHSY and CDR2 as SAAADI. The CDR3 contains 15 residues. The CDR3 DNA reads TGCGCCAGCAGTGAGCGGGCGGGGGGGCTTAGTGGCTACACCTTC. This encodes CASSERAGGLSGYTF.

The CDR3 nucleotides read TGTGCCAGCAGCCCAGTAGGGGGCCAACAGGACGAGCAGTACTTC. It codes for CASSPVGGQQDEQYF. This chain links TRBV9 with TRBJ2-7; 7 bases are shared with TRBD1. Germline loops: CDR1 SGDLS, CDR2 YYNGEE. The ends lost 4 bases at V and 5 bases at J; junction bases unmatched: 12. This CDR3 spans 15 amino acids.

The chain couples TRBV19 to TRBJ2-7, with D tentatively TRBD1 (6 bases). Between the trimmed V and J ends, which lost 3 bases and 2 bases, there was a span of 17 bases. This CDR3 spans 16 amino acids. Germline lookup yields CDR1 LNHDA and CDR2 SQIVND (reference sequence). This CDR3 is CASSIYHRDTAYEQYF. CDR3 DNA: TGTGCCAGTAGTATCTATCACCGGGACACAGCCTACGAGCAGTACTTC. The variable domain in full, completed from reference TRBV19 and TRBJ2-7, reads DGGITQSPKYLFRKEGQNVTLSCEQNLNHDAMYWYRQDPGQGLRLIYYSQIVNDFQKGDIAEGYSVSREKKESFPLTVTSAQKNPTAFYLCASSIYHRDTAYEQYFGPGTRLTVT.

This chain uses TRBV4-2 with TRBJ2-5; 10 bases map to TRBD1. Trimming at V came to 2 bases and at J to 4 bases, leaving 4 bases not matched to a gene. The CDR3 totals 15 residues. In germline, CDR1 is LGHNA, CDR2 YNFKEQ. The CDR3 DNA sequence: TGTGCCAGCAGCCAATTGACAGGGGGCGTAGAGACCCAGTACTTC. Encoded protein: CASSQLTGGVETQYF.

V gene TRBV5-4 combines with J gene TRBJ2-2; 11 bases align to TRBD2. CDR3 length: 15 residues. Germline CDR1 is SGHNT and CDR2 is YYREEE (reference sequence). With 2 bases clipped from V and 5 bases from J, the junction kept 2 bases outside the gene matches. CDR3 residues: CASSFRTSGTGELFF. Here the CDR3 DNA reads TGTGCCAGCAGCTTCAGGACTAGCGGGACCGGGGAGCTGTTTTTT.

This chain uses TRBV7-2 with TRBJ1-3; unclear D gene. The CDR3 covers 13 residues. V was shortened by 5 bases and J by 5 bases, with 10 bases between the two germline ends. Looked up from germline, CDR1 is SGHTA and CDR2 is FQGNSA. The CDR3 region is CASSLTVRNTIYF. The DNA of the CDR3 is TGTGCCAGCAGCCTAACGGTGCGAAACACCATATATTTT.

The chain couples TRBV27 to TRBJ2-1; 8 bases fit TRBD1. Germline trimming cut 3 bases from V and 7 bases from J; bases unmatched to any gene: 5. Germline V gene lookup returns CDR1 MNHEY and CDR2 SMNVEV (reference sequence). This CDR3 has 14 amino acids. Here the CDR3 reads CASSFQGAQNEQFF. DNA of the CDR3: TGTGCCAGCAGTTTCCAGGGGGCGCAGAATGAGCAGTTCTTC.

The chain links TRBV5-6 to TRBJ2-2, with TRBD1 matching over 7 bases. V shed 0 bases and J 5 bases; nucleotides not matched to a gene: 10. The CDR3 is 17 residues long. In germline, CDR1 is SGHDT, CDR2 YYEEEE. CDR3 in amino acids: CASSLALSAGGTGELFF. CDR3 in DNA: TGTGCCAGCAGCTTGGCCTTATCGGCAGGGGGTACCGGGGAGCTGTTTTTT.

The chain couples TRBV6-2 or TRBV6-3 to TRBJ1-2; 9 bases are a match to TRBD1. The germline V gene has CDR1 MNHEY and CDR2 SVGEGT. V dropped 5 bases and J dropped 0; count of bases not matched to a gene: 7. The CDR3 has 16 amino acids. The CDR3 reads CASSTRTGASNYGYTF. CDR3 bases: TGTGCCAGCAGTACGAGGACAGGGGCTTCTAACTATGGCTACACCTTC.

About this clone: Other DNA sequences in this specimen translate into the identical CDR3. The CDR3 sequence: CASSLTGNTEAFF. CDR3 nucleotide sequence: TGTGCCAGCAGCTTAACGGGGAACACTGAAGCTTTCTTT. The rearrangement links TRBV7-9 to TRBJ1-1; no definite D call. Trimming cost V 2 bases and J 1 base, with 5 bases left between them. Germline CDR1 is SEHNR and CDR2 is FQNEAQ (reference sequence). The length of the CDR3 is 13 residues.

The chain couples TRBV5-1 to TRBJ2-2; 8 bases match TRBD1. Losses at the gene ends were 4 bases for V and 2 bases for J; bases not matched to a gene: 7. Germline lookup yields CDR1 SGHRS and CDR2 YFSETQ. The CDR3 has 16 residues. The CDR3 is CASSIDRGPNTGELFF. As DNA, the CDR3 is TGCGCCAGCAGCATTGACAGGGGACCTAACACCGGGGAGCTGTTTTTT.